One sample yielded the 7 T cell receptor beta chains listed below, sequenced in a study of CXCR3-negative and CXCR3-positive naive CD8 T cells. cDNA libraries for TRB were generated by 5' RACE incorporating UMI labels. Reprocessing the 5' RACE reads, TCRdb reports a single entry for every CDR3 protein and omits DNA. The repertoire shows 28,000 or so distinct CDR3 sequences; the top ten hold approximately 3%. Sequencing was carried out using naive CXCR3- CD8+ T cells from blood. The sample's subset: CD45RO-CCR7+CD27+CD95- naive CD8+ T cells lacking CXCR3 (TNR3-). These receptors were obtained from a human donor in good health. Some clones in this sample may be carry-over from other donors' samples.

This chain uses TRBV12-3 or TRBV12-4 with TRBJ1-2; without DNA, the TCRdb call of TRBD1 cannot be checked. The CDR3 sequence is 15 residues long. Here the CDR3 reads CASRPNTGSDYGYTF.

The rearrangement links TRBV6-6 to TRBJ1-1; TCRdb lists TRBD1, though no DNA is available to test this call. This CDR3 contains 16 residues. Germline V gives CDR1 MNHNY, CDR2 SVGAGI (reference sequence). The CDR3 sequence is CASSYSMDRGETEAFF.

The chain recombines TRBV6-6 with TRBJ2-2. CDR3 length: 11 amino acids. CDR1 and CDR2 (germline): MNHNY, SVGAGI (reference sequence). The CDR3 spells CASTPAGELFF.

This rearrangement joins TRBV6-5 to TRBJ1-1. The germline V gene encodes CDR1 MNHEY and CDR2 SVGAGI. The length of the CDR3 is 15 residues. CDR3 loop: CASSYWRPKDTEAFF.

The genes are TRBV20-1 and TRBJ2-1; TCRdb gives TRBD2 as the D gene, but with no DNA this cannot be confirmed. Germline V lookup: CDR1 DFQATT, CDR2 SNEGSKA (reference sequence). This CDR3 is built from 11 residues. This CDR3 is CGAREEDEQLF.

V gene TRBV7-3 combines with J gene TRBJ2-3. The CDR3 has 16 residues. Germline CDR1 SGHTA, CDR2 FQGTGA. The CDR3: CASSFLEGASTDTQYF.

The rearrangement joins TRBV11-3 to TRBJ1-1. Germline V lookup: CDR1 SGHNT, CDR2 YENEEA. This CDR3 contains 12 residues. CDR3 amino acids: CASSLAGTEAFF. The full variable domain, with the rest looked up from reference TRBV11-3 and TRBJ1-1, is EAGVVQSPRYKIIEKKQPVAFWCNPISGHNTLYWYLQNLGQGPELLIRYENEEAVDDSQLPKDRFSAERLKGVDSTLKIQPAELGDSAVYLCASSLAGTEAFFGQGTRLTVV.